This TCR beta chain stems from a study of shared clonotypes between healthy human individuals. Study overall: CD4 naive and memory got three plates each, CD8 naive two, CD8 memory one. Overall study results and limits: The low donor count limited represented genetic and exposure-history diversity. Naive subsets generally had larger estimated richness than memory subsets.

The split of CD4+ cells yielded CD45RA+ naive and CD45RA-negative memory subsets. With respect to this clone: The antigen remains undetermined.

Germline-derived CDR1 and CDR2 are MDHEN and SYDVKM. The CDR3 is 14 amino acids. The ends lost 8 bases at V and 8 bases at J; junction bases unmatched: 11. Method: immunoSEQ multiplex PCR; TCRdb's copy keeps in-frame clones and lacks some. The top ten clones hold approximately 0.057% of a sample with around 600,000 clones, more than 95% of them seen once. Sample: naive CD4+ T cells sorted from blood. Regarding subset: CD45RA+ positively selected. The rearrangement uses TRBV28 and TRBJ1-2, with TRBD1 matching 10 bases. The TCR sequence derives from a woman in her twenties or thirties in good health. The CDR3 DNA sequence: TGTGCCAGCGGTCCTCCGGACAGGGGGGACGGCTACACCTTC. It encodes CASGPPDRGDGYTF.